The 10 T cell receptor beta chains below come from one sample, sequenced in a study of Ad26.COV2.S vaccination and SARS-CoV-2 variants. Libraries were prepared by immunoSEQ multiplex PCR; TCRdb keeps only in-frame clonotypes and omits some of them. The sample holds approximately 97,000 clones; around 81% are singletons and the top ten take around 16%. The sequenced sample was peripheral blood, obtained after recovery from COVID-19. These receptors all stem from a human donor who had recovered from COVID-19.

The chain recombines TRBV7-3 with TRBJ2-6, with 8 bases that match TRBD1. CDR1 is SGHTA, CDR2 FQGTGA, per germline. V was pared by 5 bases and J by 1 base, with 7 bases of the junction left unmatched. This CDR3 has 17 residues. The CDR3 region is CASSPRGLASGANVLTF. Here the CDR3 DNA reads TGTGCCAGCAGCCCCAGGGGGCTAGCGTCTGGGGCCAACGTCCTGACTTTC.

The J gene is TRBJ1-6, the V gene TRBV5-1, with D perhaps matching TRBD1 (6 bases). There are 15 residues in the CDR3. V dropped 4 bases and J dropped 12 bases, with 20 bases sitting between them. Germline V gene lookup returns CDR1 SGHRS and CDR2 YFSETQ. The CDR3 DNA is TGCGCCAGCAGCCCGGAGGGGGTTAGGTTGGAACCCCTCCACTTT. This translates into CASSPEGVRLEPLHF.

This chain uses TRBV7-3 with TRBJ2-1, with D perhaps matching TRBD2 (5 bases). Trimming removed 5 bases at V and 0 bases at J, with 8 bases between. CDR1 and CDR2 from the germline V gene are SGHTA and FQGTGA. The CDR3 has 14 residues. The CDR3 coding sequence is TGTGCCAGCAGCCCAAGCGGCTCCTACAATGAGCAGTTCTTC. Translation: CASSPSGSYNEQFF.

The V gene is TRBV27, the J gene TRBJ2-7, with D possibly matching TRBD1 (5 bases). With 3 bases removed from V and 6 bases from J, the gap between germline ends came to 15 bases. The germline V gene has CDR1 MNHEY and CDR2 SMNVEV (reference sequence). There are 14 residues in the CDR3. CDR3 sequence: CASSLRQGRVEQYF. In DNA form, the CDR3 reads TGTGCCAGCAGTTTGCGGCAGGGAAGGGTCGAGCAGTACTTC.

The CDR3 reads CASRGGVGYTF. As DNA, the CDR3 is TGTGCCAGCAGGGGGGGAGTCGGCTACACCTTC. This chain connects TRBV6-5 to TRBJ1-2; maybe TRBD1 (5 bases). V lost 6 bases and J 8 bases, leaving 10 bases between the germline ends. Germline V gene sequence: CDR1 MNHEY, CDR2 SVGAGI. This CDR3 contains 11 residues.

This chain links TRBV3-1 (or the pseudogene TRBV3-2) with TRBJ2-3; 8 nucleotides align to TRBD1. Looked up from germline, CDR1 is LGHDT and CDR2 is YNNKEL (reference sequence). V lost 1 base to trimming and J lost 6 bases; unmatched junction nucleotides: 15. This CDR3 contains 18 residues. The CDR3 coding sequence is TGTGCCAGCAGCCAAGTTTACCAGCAGGGACAGGTACCGGATACGCAGTATTTT. Its translation: CASSQVYQQGQVPDTQYF.

This clone was picked up a small number of times. This sequence joins TRBV3-1 (or the pseudogene TRBV3-2) and TRBJ2-3, with 7 bases lining up with TRBD2. The trim removed 0 bases at V and 8 bases at J, leaving 8 bases unmatched. Germline CDR1 is LGHDT and CDR2 is YNNKEL (reference sequence). The CDR3 loop spans 15 amino acids. The CDR3 region has the DNA TGTGCCAGCAGCCAAGATCCAAGCGGGGCAGGTACGCAGTATTTT. Translated, it gives CASSQDPSGAGTQYF.

V gene TRBV7-7 combines with J gene TRBJ2-7; no firm D call. The CDR3 loop spans 13 amino acids. Germline V gene data show CDR1 as SSHAT and CDR2 as FNYEAQ (reference sequence). Trimming removed 5 bases at V and 7 bases at J, with 15 bases between. The CDR3: CASSQSTSGEQYF. CDR3 DNA sequence: TGTGCCAGCAGCCAATCGACCTCTGGTGAGCAGTACTTC.

The chain employs TRBV6-5 and TRBJ1-1, with TRBD1 matching over 8 bases. The junction had 5 bases not matched to a gene; V was cut back by 6 bases and J by 5 bases. The CDR3 is 13 residues long. Germline CDR1 and CDR2: MNHEY and SVGAGI. This CDR3 reads CASRPTGVTEAFF. CDR3 in DNA: TGTGCCAGCAGACCGACAGGGGTGACTGAAGCTTTCTTT.

The table lists this clone with a few counts. The chain combines TRBV27 with TRBJ1-1, with D hard to call. Germline assignment: CDR1 MNHEY and CDR2 SMNVEV (reference sequence). With 5 bases removed from V and 2 bases from J, the gap between germline ends came to 12 bases. This CDR3 contains 14 residues. The CDR3 DNA reads as TGTGCCAGCAGTCCAACCCCTATAAACACTGAAGCTTTCTTT. Amino acid sequence: CASSPTPINTEAFF.